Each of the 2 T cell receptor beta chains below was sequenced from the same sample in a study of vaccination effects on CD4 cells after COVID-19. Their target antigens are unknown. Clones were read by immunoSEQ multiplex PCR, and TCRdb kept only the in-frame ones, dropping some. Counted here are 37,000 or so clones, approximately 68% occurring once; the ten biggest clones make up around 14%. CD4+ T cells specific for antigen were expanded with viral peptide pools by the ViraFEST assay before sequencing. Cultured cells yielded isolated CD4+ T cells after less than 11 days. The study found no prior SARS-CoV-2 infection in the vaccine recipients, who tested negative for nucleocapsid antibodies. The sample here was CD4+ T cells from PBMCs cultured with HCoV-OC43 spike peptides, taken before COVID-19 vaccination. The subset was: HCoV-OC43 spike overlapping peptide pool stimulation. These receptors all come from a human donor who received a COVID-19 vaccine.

CDR3 in amino acids: CASSPTLGRNTEAFF. DNA of the CDR3: TGTGCCAGCAGCCCGACCCTGGGAAGAAACACTGAAGCTTTCTTT. The V gene is TRBV27, the J gene TRBJ1-1; D is unclear. Germline V gives CDR1 MNHEY, CDR2 SMNVEV (reference sequence). Trimming took off 6 bases at V and 2 bases at J, with 16 bases between the two ends. The CDR3 consists of 15 residues.

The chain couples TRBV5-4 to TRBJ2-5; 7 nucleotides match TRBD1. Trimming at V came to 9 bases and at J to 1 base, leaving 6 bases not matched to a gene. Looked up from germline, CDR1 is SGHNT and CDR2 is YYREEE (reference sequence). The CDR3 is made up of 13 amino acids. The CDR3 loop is CATRQGTQETQYF. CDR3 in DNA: TGTGCCACCCGACAGGGAACCCAAGAGACCCAGTACTTC.